The 4 T cell receptor beta chains reported below all come from one sample, sequenced in a study of shared clonotypes between healthy human individuals. Sequencing used immunoSEQ multiplex PCR; TCRdb keeps in-frame clones, though not all of them. The sample lists about a million clones; 60% to 80% were seen once. The source material was memory CD4+ T cells from PBMCs. Subset here: CD45RA-negative fraction. The receptors originated from a man younger than 35 in good health. Some clones in this sample may be carry-over from other donors' samples.

Only a few counts were recorded for this clone. The chain links TRBV5-1 to TRBJ2-7, with 11 bases matching TRBD2. Germline CDR1 and CDR2: SGHRS and YFSETQ. The junction had 5 bases not matched to a gene; V was cut back by 4 bases and J by 2 bases. The CDR3 loop spans 15 amino acids. The CDR3 DNA is TGCGCCAGCAGCCCCTCGACTAGCGGGACCTACGAGCAGTACTTC. Protein sequence: CASSPSTSGTYEQYF.

This clone was recorded once. The rearrangement uses TRBV18 and TRBJ2-6; no firm D call. The CDR3 length is 16 residues. V was pared by 6 bases and J by 1 base, with 13 bases between. Germline values: CDR1 KGHSH, CDR2 LQKENI. The CDR3 sequence: CASSRTSGSGANVLTF. In nucleotides, the CDR3 is TGTGCCAGCTCCCGTACTTCAGGATCTGGGGCCAACGTCCTGACTTTC.

This clone occurred a few times. The chain uses TRBV11-2 and TRBJ2-3; 7 nucleotides align to TRBD2. Trimming cost V 10 bases and J 2 bases; bases outside gene matches: 9. The length of the CDR3 is 14 residues. In germline, CDR1 is SGHAT, CDR2 FQNNGV. CDR3 region: CATRGGLTTDTQYF. The CDR3 DNA reads as TGTGCCACCCGCGGGGGACTTACCACAGATACGCAGTATTTT.

This clone was counted only a few times. The gene calls are TRBV5-4 and TRBJ2-1, with a weak D call TRBD1 (5 bases). The V end lost 2 bases, the J end lost 5 bases, and 8 bases lay between the germline ends. This CDR3 is built from 13 residues. Germline CDR1 is SGHNT and CDR2 is YYREEE (reference sequence). CDR3 sequence (DNA): TGTGCCAGCAGCTTTCCAGGGCACAATGAGCAGTTCTTC. Protein product: CASSFPGHNEQFF.